The clone carrying this T cell receptor (beta chain) was observed many times. The antigen is unknown. The read ends 3 residues shy of where the CDR3 ends; the end is completed using the germline J gene. Most patients and controls had Caucasian heritage. CVID subjects had received replacement immunoglobulin for at least one year. Each donor provided roughly 4.5 to 8.5 ml of heparinized whole blood. This record comes from a study of T cell clonality in common variable immunodeficiency. Study-level points and caveats: In common variable immunodeficiency, TCR beta chains reportedly carried fewer deletions and N-nucleotide insertions.

TCRdb's table, derived via immunoSEQ multiplex PCR, lists solely in-frame clones and lacks some. Recorded here are 10,000 to 13,000 clones, none singletons. Trimming stripped 5 bases from V and 1 base from J, with 14 bases between. Germline V CDR1 and CDR2: SGHTA, FQGTGA. The CDR3 is made up of 15 amino acids. The J gene is TRBJ2-5, the V gene TRBV7-3; a weak D match, TRBD1 (6 bases). Sequencing was performed on peripheral blood mononuclear cells. This receptor was obtained from a human donor with common variable immunodeficiency. CDR3 DNA, as far as it was read: TGTGCCAGCAGCCCATGGGGACAAGCCCAAGAGACC. This encodes CASSPWGQAQET. In full, the CDR3 is CASSPWGQAQETQYF.